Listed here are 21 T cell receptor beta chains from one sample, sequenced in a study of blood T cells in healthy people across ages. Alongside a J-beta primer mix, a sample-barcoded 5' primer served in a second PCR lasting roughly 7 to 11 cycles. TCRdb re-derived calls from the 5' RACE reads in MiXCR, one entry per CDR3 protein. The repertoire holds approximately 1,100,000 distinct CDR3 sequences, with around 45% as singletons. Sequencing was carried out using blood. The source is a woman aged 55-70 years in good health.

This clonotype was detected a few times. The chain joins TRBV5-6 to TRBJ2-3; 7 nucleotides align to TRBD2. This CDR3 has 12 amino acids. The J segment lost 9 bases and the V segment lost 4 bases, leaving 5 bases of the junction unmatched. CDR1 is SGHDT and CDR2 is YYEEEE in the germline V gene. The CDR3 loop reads CASSETSPTQYF. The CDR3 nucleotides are TGTGCCAGCAGCGAGACTAGCCCCACGCAGTATTTT.

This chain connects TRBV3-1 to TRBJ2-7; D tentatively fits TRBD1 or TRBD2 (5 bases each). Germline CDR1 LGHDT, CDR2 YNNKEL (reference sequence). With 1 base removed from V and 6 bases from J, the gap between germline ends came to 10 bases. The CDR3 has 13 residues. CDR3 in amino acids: CASSQAIGAEQYF. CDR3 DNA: TGTGCCAGCAGCCAAGCGATCGGGGCCGAGCAGTACTTC.

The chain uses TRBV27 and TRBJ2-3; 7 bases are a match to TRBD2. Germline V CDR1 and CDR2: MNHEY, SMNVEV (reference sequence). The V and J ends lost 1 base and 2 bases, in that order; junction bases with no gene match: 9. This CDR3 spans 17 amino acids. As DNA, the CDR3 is TGTGCCAGCAGTTTATACCCATGGGGACTATCCACAGATACGCAGTATTTT. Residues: CASSLYPWGLSTDTQYF.

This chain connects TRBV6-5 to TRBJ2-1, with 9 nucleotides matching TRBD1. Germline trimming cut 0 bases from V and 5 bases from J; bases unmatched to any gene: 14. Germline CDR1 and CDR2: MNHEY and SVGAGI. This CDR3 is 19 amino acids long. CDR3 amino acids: CASSYSIFPGQGKDNEQFF. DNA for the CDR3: TGTGCCAGCAGTTACTCGATCTTCCCGGGACAGGGTAAGGACAATGAGCAGTTCTTC.

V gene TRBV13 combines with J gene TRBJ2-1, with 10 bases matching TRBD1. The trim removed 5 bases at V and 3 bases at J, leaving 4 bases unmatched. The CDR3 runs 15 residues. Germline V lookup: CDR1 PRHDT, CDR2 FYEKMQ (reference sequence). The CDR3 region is CASSTWDRGYNEQFF. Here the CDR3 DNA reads TGTGCCAGCAGCACCTGGGACAGGGGCTACAATGAGCAGTTCTTC.

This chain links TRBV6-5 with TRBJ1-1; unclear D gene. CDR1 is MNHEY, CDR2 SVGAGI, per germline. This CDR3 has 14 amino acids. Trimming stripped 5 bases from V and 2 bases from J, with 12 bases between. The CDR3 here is CASSSRGSNTEAFF. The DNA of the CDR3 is TGTGCCAGCAGTAGCCGCGGCAGCAACACTGAAGCTTTCTTT.

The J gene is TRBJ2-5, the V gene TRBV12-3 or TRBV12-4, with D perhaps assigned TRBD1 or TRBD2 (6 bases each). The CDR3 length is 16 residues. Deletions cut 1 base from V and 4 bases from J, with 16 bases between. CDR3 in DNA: TGTGCCAGCAGTTTAGAACCAGCGGAGGGGGGAGAGACCCAGTACTTC. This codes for CASSLEPAEGGETQYF.

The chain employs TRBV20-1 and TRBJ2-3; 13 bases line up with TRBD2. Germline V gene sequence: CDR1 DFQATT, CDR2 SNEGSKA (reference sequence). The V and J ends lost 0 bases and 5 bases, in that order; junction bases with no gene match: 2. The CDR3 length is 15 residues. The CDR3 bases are TGCAGTGCTAGAGAGGGACTAGCGGGACTAGATACGCAGTATTTT. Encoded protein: CSAREGLAGLDTQYF.

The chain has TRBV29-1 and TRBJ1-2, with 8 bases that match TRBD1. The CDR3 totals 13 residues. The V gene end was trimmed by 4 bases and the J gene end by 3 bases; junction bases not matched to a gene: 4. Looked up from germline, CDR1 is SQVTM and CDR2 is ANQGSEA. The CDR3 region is CSVAAQGDYGYTF. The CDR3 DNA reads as TGCAGCGTTGCGGCACAGGGGGACTATGGCTACACCTTC.

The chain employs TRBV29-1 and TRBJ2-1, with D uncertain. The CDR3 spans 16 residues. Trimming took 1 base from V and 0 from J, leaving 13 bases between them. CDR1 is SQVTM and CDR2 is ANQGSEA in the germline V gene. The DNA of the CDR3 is TGCAGCGTTGAAGCTTGGACCCGAGGCTCCTACAATGAGCAGTTCTTC. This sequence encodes CSVEAWTRGSYNEQFF.

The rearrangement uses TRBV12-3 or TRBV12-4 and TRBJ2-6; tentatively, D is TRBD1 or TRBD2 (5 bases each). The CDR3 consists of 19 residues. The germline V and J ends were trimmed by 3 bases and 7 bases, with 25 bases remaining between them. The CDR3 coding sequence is TGTGCCAGCAGTTTGCGCATTGGGACGGACTCCTCGAACGCCAACGTCCTGACTTTC. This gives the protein CASSLRIGTDSSNANVLTF.

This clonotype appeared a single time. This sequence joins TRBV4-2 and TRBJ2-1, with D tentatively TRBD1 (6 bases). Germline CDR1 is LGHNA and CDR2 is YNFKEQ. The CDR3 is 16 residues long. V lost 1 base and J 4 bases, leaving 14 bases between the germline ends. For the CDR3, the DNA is TGTGCCAGCAGCCAAGGGGTCAGGACAGCATACAATGAGCAGTTCTTC. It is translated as CASSQGVRTAYNEQFF.

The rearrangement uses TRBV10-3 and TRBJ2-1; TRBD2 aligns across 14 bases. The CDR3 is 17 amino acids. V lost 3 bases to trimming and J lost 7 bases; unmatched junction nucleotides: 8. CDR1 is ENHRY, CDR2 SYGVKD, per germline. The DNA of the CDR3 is TGTGCCATCAGTGACCGCGTGGGGACTAGCGGGGGTAATGAGCAGTTCTTC. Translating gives CAISDRVGTSGGNEQFF.

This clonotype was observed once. The CDR3 nucleotides read TGTGCCAGCAGCGGCCGGGACAGCACAGATACGCAGTATTTT. This gives the protein CASSGRDSTDTQYF. The J gene is TRBJ2-3, the V gene TRBV9, with D possibly called TRBD1 or TRBD2 (5 bases each). Trimming took off 3 bases at V and 0 bases at J, with 8 bases between the two ends. CDR3 length: 14 residues. Germline-derived CDR1 and CDR2 are SGDLS and YYNGEE. The whole variable domain, filled in from reference TRBV9 and TRBJ2-3, reads DSGVTQTPKHLITATGQRVTLRCSPRSGDLSVYWYQQSLDQGLQFLIQYYNGEERAKGNILERFSAQQFPDLHSELNLSSLELGDSALYFCASSGRDSTDTQYFGPGTRLTVL.

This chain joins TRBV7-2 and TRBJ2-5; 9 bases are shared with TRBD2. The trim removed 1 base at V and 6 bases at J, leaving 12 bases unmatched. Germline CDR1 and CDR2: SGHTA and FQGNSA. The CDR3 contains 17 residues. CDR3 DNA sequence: TGTGCCAGCAGCTTAGTCAGCGGTACTAGCGGGCAAAAGACCCAGTACTTC. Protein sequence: CASSLVSGTSGQKTQYF.

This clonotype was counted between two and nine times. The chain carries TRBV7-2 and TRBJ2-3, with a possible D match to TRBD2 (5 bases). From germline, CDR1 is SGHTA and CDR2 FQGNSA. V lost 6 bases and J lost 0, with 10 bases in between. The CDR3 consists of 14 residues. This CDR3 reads CASRLTGSTDTQYF. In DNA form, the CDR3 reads TGTGCCAGCAGGCTGACGGGAAGCACAGATACGCAGTATTTT. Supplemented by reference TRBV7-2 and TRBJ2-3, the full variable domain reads GAGVSQSPSNKVTEKGKDVELRCDPISGHTALYWYRQSLGQGLEFLIYFQGNSAPDKSGLPSDRFSAERTGGSVSTLTIQRTQQEDSAVYLCASRLTGSTDTQYFGPGTRLTVL.

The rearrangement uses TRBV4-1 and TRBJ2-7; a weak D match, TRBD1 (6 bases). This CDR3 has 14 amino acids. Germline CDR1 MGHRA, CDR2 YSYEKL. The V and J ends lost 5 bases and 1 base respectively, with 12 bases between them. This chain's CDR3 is CASSSGTNSYEQYF. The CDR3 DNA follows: TGCGCCAGCAGCTCCGGGACAAATTCCTACGAGCAGTACTTC.

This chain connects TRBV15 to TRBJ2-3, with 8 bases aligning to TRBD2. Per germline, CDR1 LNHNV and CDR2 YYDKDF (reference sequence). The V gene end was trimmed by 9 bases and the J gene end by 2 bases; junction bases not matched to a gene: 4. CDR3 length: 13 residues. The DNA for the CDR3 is TGTGCCACGTTAGCGGGGCCCACAGATACGCAGTATTTT. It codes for CATLAGPTDTQYF.

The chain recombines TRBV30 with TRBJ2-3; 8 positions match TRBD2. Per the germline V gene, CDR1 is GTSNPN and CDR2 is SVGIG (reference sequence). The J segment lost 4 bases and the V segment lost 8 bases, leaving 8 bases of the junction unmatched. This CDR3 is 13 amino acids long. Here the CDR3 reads CAREAGVADTQYF. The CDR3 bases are TGTGCCCGGGAAGCGGGAGTCGCAGATACGCAGTATTTT.

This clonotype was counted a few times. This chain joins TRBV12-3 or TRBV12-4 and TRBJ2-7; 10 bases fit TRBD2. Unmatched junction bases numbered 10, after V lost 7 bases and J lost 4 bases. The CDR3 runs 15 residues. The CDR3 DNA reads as TGTGCCAGCACGTTTTCTAGCGGGAGAATTTACGAGCAGTACTTC. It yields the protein CASTFSSGRIYEQYF.

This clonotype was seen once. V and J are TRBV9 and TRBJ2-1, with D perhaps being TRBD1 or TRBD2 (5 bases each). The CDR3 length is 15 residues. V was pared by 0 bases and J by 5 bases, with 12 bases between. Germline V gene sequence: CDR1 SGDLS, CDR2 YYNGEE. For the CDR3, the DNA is TGTGCCAGCAGCGTAGGCAGGGAGCGGCACAATGAGCAGTTCTTC. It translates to CASSVGRERHNEQFF.